This T cell receptor beta chain was captured by sequencing in a study of cytomegalovirus exposure and HLA in healthy donors. General study findings and limits: Excluded: some indistinguishable V segments such as TRBV6-2 and TRBV6-3. Reportedly, a later analysis found an Asian-associated ancestry cluster had fewer N-insertions than the approximately 670-donor mean.

Details on this clone: What it binds is unknown.

This PCR relied on a set of 60 Vbeta primers and 13 Jbeta primers. Sequenced by immunoSEQ multiplex PCR; TCRdb stores in-frame clones only, minus some. The table shows 150,000 to 200,000 clones, with over 75% occurring only once. The CDR3 loop spans 14 amino acids. V trimming: 2 bases; J trimming: 4 bases; junction bases outside the gene matches: 0. The germline V gene encodes CDR1 MNHEY and CDR2 SMNVEV (reference sequence). Source material: PBMCs. This clonotype was sampled from a female donor in good health and CMV-seronegative. J is TRBJ2-1 and V is TRBV27; TRBD2 matches at 9 bases. CDR3 sequence reads: CASSLSGGYNEQFF. The CDR3 coding sequence is TGTGCCAGCAGTTTAAGCGGGGGGTACAATGAGCAGTTCTTC.